This TCR beta chain appears in the sequencing data of a study of blood T cell repertoires in COVID-19 (dated by TCRdb to about 2020). With respect to the entire study: Samples from collaborators originated in the United States, Italy and Spain and spanned both the acute and convalescent phases of COVID-19. The repertoires were released in a freely available public database meant as a resource for research on the immune response to SARS-CoV-2. The material from the prospective study consisted of cDNA or gDNA derived from T cells, B-cell-depleted T cells, or PBMCs. The dataset comprised deeply sampled blood TCRbeta repertoires from subjects exposed to, actively infected with, or recovered from COVID-19. Samples were obtained from the ongoing ImmuneRACE study (first 160 participants) and from about 1,300 subjects provided by 6 global collaborators. The sample metadata nearly always contained a de-identified subject ID, COVID-19 status, age in years and sex. Where HLA class I and class II types were available, the types were taken from metadata supplied by the sample provider, not from assay-based typing.

What the work shows at the level of the full study, not this receptor alone: The amount of clinical and demographic metadata varied by source and participant and was provided uncurated.

As for this clone: Its cognate antigen has yet to be identified. It has no much larger one-base neighbor in the sample; base qualities were not kept.

The CDR3 contains 16 residues, cysteine and phenylalanine counted. The read is trimmed to its CDR3 DNA, 48 bases read in frame from base 1. CDR1 and CDR2 are read off the germline V gene as LGHNA and YSLEER. The germline V and J ends show losses of 0 bases and 2 bases respectively, and no gene match explains 3 bases of the junction. Each collaborating institution followed its own protocols to collect whole blood in K2EDTA tubes. For TCRbeta analysis, collaborators shipped samples in one of three forms: frozen whole blood, isolated PBMCs, or DNA extracted from either of those sample types. The immunoSEQ Assay, a bias-controlled multiplex PCR, was used to amplify TCRbeta CDR3 regions from genomic DNA. In the paper's pipeline: Within the assay, amplification of reference gene primers was used to estimate how many nucleated cells each sample contained. Sequence reads were collapsed and filtered to measure the absolute abundance of every unique TCRbeta CDR3 rearrangement. For each sample, productive Simpson clonality was calculated as the square root of Simpson's diversity index over productive rearrangements. TCRdb re-hosts the immuneACCESS table, in-frame sequences only. Its copies lack some clones; in the studies checked, an unresolved V gene accounts for under half of them, and the cause for the rest is not known. The DNA gave D and trimming, while V, J and clone size come from that table. The table for this sample lists some 59,000 clones; about 80% of them were counted only once. The biggest ten clones account for about a fifth of the sample.

This receptor was taken from a man aged 80 or over with active or convalescent COVID-19. This sequence uses TRBV4-3 and TRBJ2-1; the junction holds 8 bases that match TRBD2. Material for sequencing was peripheral blood. The nucleotide sequence reads as follows: TGCGCCAGCAGCCAAGATAGCGGGGCCACCTACAATGAGCAGTTCTTC. It codes for CASSQDSGATYNEQFF.